Sequencing of this TCR beta chain was carried out in a study of blood T cell repertoires in COVID-19. Profiling relied on immunoSEQ multiplex PCR, and the TCRdb table lists in-frame clones only, not all of them. The sample records some 460,000 clones, around 87% being singletons. The germline V gene encodes CDR1 MNHEY and CDR2 SVGAGI. The CDR3 has 14 amino acids. V dropped 6 bases and J dropped 4; count of bases not matched to a gene: 6. Material: PBMCs or T cells enriched from blood (not recorded which). This chain uses TRBV6-5 with TRBJ1-2; 9 bases map to TRBD1. The sequence was collected from a woman aged 18-35 years who had recovered from COVID-19. CDR3 protein: CASSRTGAFYGYTF. The CDR3 nucleotides are TGTGCCAGCAGCAGGACAGGGGCCTTCTATGGCTACACCTTC.